This T cell receptor (beta chain) was documented in a study of cytomegalovirus exposure and HLA in healthy donors. Study at large: In terms of ancestry, the Caucasian-associated cluster contained roughly 81% of the approximately 400 genotyped donors.

From germline, CDR1 is MRHNA and CDR2 SNTAGT. There are 13 residues in the CDR3. V was trimmed by 7 bases and J by 1 base, leaving 10 bases between them. Study-level points and caveats: Among TCR beta chains, those listed as cytomegalovirus-associated numbered over 150. Upon later analysis, HLA-associated TCR beta chains proved more clonally expanded than other, equally common chains.

The PCR was carried out with 60 Vbeta primers and 13 Jbeta primers. Produced via immunoSEQ multiplex PCR; TCRdb's table is partial and in-frame only. The table lists 150,000 to 200,000 clones, 85% of them singletons. The donors comprised healthy bone marrow donors. For this clone: Its antigen is still unknown.

Source material: PBMCs. This sequence was found in a boy between 2 and 10 years old in good health and CMV-seronegative. V usage is TRBV6-4 and J usage is TRBJ1-1; the D is unclear. The CDR3 spells CASKLESNTEAFF. As DNA, the CDR3 is TGTGCCAGCAAACTAGAGTCGAACACTGAAGCTTTCTTT.